A selection of T cell receptor beta chains follows, all from one sample in a study. TCRdb re-called the 5' RACE reads with MiXCR, one entry per CDR3 protein. This sample has about 7,000 distinct CDR3 sequences, with approximately 70% found just once. Sequenced input: tumor-infiltrating Tregs sorted from the breast tumor. These receptor sequences come from a female donor with breast cancer. CDR3s include the opening cysteine and the closing phenylalanine or tryptophan. The D gene is left open where the match is weak. Expanded clones are given a class, and other clones once, few, many or no size at all.

clone_size	v_call	d_call	j_call	cdr3_nt	cdr3_aa
.	TRBV7-8	TRBD2	TRBJ2-5	TGTGCCAGCAGCGGTTTCGGGGGAGGGCCGTGGAAGACCCAGTACTTC	CASSGFGGGPWKTQYF
.	TRBV7-6	.	TRBJ2-5	TGTGCCAGCAGCCTCAGTGGGGGGAATTCGGGAGAGACCCAGTACTTC	CASSLSGGNSGETQYF
.	TRBV9	TRBD2	TRBJ2-1	TGTGCCAGCACCCTCCGGGACTACCCCTACAATGAGCAGTTCTTC	CASTLRDYPYNEQFF
.	TRBV7-2	TRBD2	TRBJ2-1	TGTGCCAGCAGTGAGATTTCGGGACTAGCAAGGATGGATGAGCAGTTCTTC	CASSEISGLARMDEQFF
.	TRBV5-1	.	TRBJ2-3	TGCGCCAGCAGCCCGGGGACGGGATCTATACCCCGTCGGTATTTT	CASSPGTGSIPRRYF
.	TRBV11-2	TRBD1	TRBJ1-5	TGTGTCAGCAGCCCGGGACAGGGGGCTTTCCAGCCCCAGCATTTT	CVSSPGQGAFQPQHF
once	TRBV20-1	.	TRBJ1-1	TGCAGTGCTGGAGATTCGGTTCTGAACACTGAAGCTTTCTTT	CSAGDSVLNTEAFF
.	TRBV12-3/TRBV12-4	.	TRBJ1-1	TGTGCCAGCAGTTCAGGGTACACTGAAGCTTTCTTT	CASSSGYTEAFF
.	TRBV20-1	.	TRBJ2-3	TGCAGTGCTAGTGGGGGCCGTAGCACAGATACGCAGTATTTT	CSASGGRSTDTQYF
.	TRBV6-1	.	TRBJ1-5	TGTGCCAGCAGTCCTGGACAGTCGAATCAGCCCCAGCATTTT	CASSPGQSNQPQHF
.	TRBV7-2	.	TRBJ2-3	TGTGCCAGCGAGGAGTGGGGGGAGGATACGCAGTATTTT	CASEEWGEDTQYF
.	TRBV5-1	.	TRBJ1-1	TGCGCCAGCAGCTGGACATCGTATAACTCTGAAGCTTTCTTT	CASSWTSYNSEAFF
.	TRBV12-3/TRBV12-4	TRBD2	TRBJ2-1	TGTGCCACCCGGGGGGGCTACAATGAGCAGTTCTTC	CATRGGYNEQFF
once	TRBV20-1	.	TRBJ2-3	TGCAGTACGCGGAGTGGGGGAAGGGATACGCAGTATTTT	CSTRSGGRDTQYF
.	TRBV29-1	.	TRBJ1-1	TGCAGCGTTGAAAGGGGTGTTGAAGCTTTCTTT	CSVERGVEAFF
few	TRBV12-3/TRBV12-4	.	TRBJ2-5	TGTGCCACTGCCAAGGAGGGCTTGAAGACCCAGTACTTC	CATAKEGLKTQYF
.	TRBV5-6	.	TRBJ2-7	TGTGCCAGCAGCATCCTGCAGGCGGAGCAGTACTTC	CASSILQAEQYF
few	TRBV7-2	TRBD1	TRBJ2-1	TGTGCCAGCAGCTTTACCTCGACAGGGAACCATGAGCAGTTCTTC	CASSFTSTGNHEQFF
.	TRBV11-1	.	TRBJ2-2	TGTGCCAGCAGCCGACTAGCCGGGGAGCTGTTTTTT	CASSRLAGELFF
.	TRBV10-3	.	TRBJ1-1	TGTGCCATCAGCGGTTCGGACGGAAAGATGAACACTGAAGCTTTCTTT	CAISGSDGKMNTEAFF
.	TRBV6-5	.	TRBJ2-3	TGTGCCAGCAGTTACTCTGGCAGGGTGGGTACGCAGTATTTT	CASSYSGRVGTQYF
.	TRBV7-9	.	TRBJ2-1	TGTGCCAGCAGCTTAGGGGTTCGAGGTGATGAGCAGTTCTTC	CASSLGVRGDEQFF
medium-sized	TRBV7-7	.	TRBJ1-5	TGTGCTAGCAGCCCCCCGGGCAGGGATCAGCCCCAGCATTTT	CASSPPGRDQPQHF
few	TRBV5-1	TRBD2	TRBJ2-3	TGCGCCAGCAGCTCACGGACTAGCCGCACAGATACGCAGTATTTT	CASSSRTSRTDTQYF
.	TRBV10-1	TRBD2	TRBJ2-7	TGTGCCATCAGTGATGGACTAGCGGGACCAAGCTCCTACGAGCAGTACTTC	CAISDGLAGPSSYEQYF
few	TRBV7-7	TRBD2	TRBJ2-3	TGTGCTAGCAGCTTATCTAGCGGGAGCCCCGGAGGAGATACGCAGTATTTT	CASSLSSGSPGGDTQYF
few	TRBV7-8	.	TRBJ2-5	TGTGCCAGCAGCTACCAAACATTCCAAGAGACCCAGTACTTC	CASSYQTFQETQYF
.	TRBV20-1	TRBD1	TRBJ2-1	TGCAGTGCTAGCGGGCGAGCCGCCACAGGGGCCGAGCAGTTCTTC	CSASGRAATGAEQFF
.	TRBV5-1	TRBD2	TRBJ2-3	TGCGCCAGCAGCTTGAGGACTAGCACAGACACGCAGTATTTT	CASSLRTSTDTQYF
.	TRBV7-6	.	TRBJ2-5	TGTGCCAGCAGCCCTAACCTAGGAGGGTCCCAAGAGACCCAGTACTTC	CASSPNLGGSQETQYF
few	TRBV4-1	TRBD1	TRBJ2-5	TGCGCCAGCAGCCAGACCGGGACAGGGCAAGAGACCCAGTACTTC	CASSQTGTGQETQYF